This passage covers 7 T cell receptor beta chains from one sample sequenced in a study of cytomegalovirus exposure and HLA in healthy donors. Use of 60 Vbeta and 13 Jbeta primers characterized the PCR. TCRdb's copy holds only in-frame clones and misses some; the assay was immunoSEQ multiplex PCR. The sample carries approximately 160,000 clones, about 85% recorded once. The sequencing input was PBMCs. The origin of the receptors is a woman between 50 and 59 years old in good health and CMV-seropositive.

This clone has a handful of counts. The rearrangement joins TRBV6-5 to TRBJ2-5, with a weak D call TRBD1 (5 bases). V gave up 4 bases and J gave up 2 bases, with 14 bases separating them. The germline V gene has CDR1 MNHEY and CDR2 SVGAGI. There are 15 residues in the CDR3. Here the CDR3 reads CASSLRQSLQETQYF. DNA of the CDR3: TGTGCCAGCAGTTTAAGACAGAGCCTACAAGAGACCCAGTACTTC.

The V gene is TRBV19, the J gene TRBJ1-3; D gene unclear. This CDR3 comprises 16 residues. The V end lost 0 bases, the J end lost 0 bases, and 9 bases lay between the germline ends. CDR1 is LNHDA, CDR2 SQIVND, per germline (reference sequence). CDR3 in amino acids: CASSIEHDNSGNTIYF. The CDR3 DNA reads as TGTGCCAGTAGTATAGAGCACGACAACTCTGGAAACACCATATATTTT.

The J gene is TRBJ1-2, the V gene TRBV29-1, with D possibly TRBD1 on 5 matching bases. Germline CDR1 SQVTM, CDR2 ANQGSEA. CDR3 length equals 14 residues. V was cut by 1 base and J by 4 bases, with 13 bases left in between. In nucleotides, the CDR3 is TGCAGCGTTGAAGTGGCGGGGGTCGGCTATGGCTACACCTTC. Translated: CSVEVAGVGYGYTF.

The chain joins TRBV30 to TRBJ1-1; D gene unclear. The CDR3 runs 12 residues. V lost 2 bases and J lost 5, with 9 bases in between. Germline assignment: CDR1 GTSNPN and CDR2 SVGIG (reference sequence). CDR3 loop: CAWSTGRTEAFF. The CDR3 nucleotides are TGTGCCTGGAGTACGGGGAGGACTGAAGCTTTCTTT.

This clone is a singleton in its sample. The chain carries TRBV13 and TRBJ2-7; 9 bases fit TRBD1. Germline V gene lookup returns CDR1 PRHDT and CDR2 FYEKMQ (reference sequence). V shed 2 bases, J shed 0 bases, and the junction held 8 bases outside the gene matches. This CDR3 has 17 residues. CDR3 protein: CASSLPPDRGLSYEQYF. The CDR3 DNA sequence: TGTGCCAGCAGCTTACCACCGGACAGGGGCCTCTCCTACGAGCAGTACTTC.

The sample holds one count of this clone. The genes are TRBV6-1 and TRBJ2-3; a possible D gene is TRBD2 (5 bases). The CDR3 sequence is 14 residues long. Trimming left V 7 bases short and J 0 bases short, with 11 bases between. From germline, CDR1 is MNHNS and CDR2 SASEGT. The CDR3 is CASIGSHSTDTQYF. CDR3 bases: TGTGCCAGCATTGGGAGCCATAGCACAGATACGCAGTATTTT.

This clone was recorded a few times. The chain employs TRBV28 and TRBJ2-4; 7 bases map to TRBD1. With 5 bases clipped from V and 0 bases from J, the junction kept 10 bases outside the gene matches. Germline CDR1 is MDHEN and CDR2 is SYDVKM. This CDR3 comprises 17 residues. The chain's CDR3 is CASSVGTVGLAKNIQYF. In nucleotides, the CDR3 is TGTGCCAGCAGTGTGGGGACAGTCGGACTAGCCAAAAACATTCAGTACTTC.